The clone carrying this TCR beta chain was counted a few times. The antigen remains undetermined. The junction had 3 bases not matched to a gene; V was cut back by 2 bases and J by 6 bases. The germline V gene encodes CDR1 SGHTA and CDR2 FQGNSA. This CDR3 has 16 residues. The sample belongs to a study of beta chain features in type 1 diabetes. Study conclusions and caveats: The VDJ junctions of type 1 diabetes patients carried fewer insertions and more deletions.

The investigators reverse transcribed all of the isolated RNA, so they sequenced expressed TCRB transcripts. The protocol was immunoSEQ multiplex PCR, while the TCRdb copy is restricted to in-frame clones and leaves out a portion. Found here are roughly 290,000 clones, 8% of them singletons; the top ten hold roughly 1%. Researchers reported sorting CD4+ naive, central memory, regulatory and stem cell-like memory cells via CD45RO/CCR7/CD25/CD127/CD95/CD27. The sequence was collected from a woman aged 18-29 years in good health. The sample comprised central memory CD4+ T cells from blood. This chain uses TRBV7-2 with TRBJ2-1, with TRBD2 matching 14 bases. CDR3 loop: CASSLQGLAGANEQFF. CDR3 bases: TGTGCCAGCAGCTTACAGGGACTAGCGGGGGCCAATGAGCAGTTCTTC. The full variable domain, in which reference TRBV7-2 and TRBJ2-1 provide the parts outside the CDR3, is GAGVSQSPSNKVTEKGKDVELRCDPISGHTALYWYRQSLGQGLEFLIYFQGNSAPDKSGLPSDRFSAERTGGSVSTLTIQRTQQEDSAVYLCASSLQGLAGANEQFFGPGTRLTVL.